The clone carrying this TCR beta chain was found once. This record comes from a study of blood T cell repertoires in COVID-19. Study at large: The samples span acute and convalescent COVID-19 from the United States, Italy and Spain. The cDNA or gDNA used as material had been derived from T cells, B-cell-depleted T cells, or PBMCs.

V lost 10 bases and J lost 2, with 18 bases in between. Per the germline V gene, CDR1 is ENHRY and CDR2 is SYGVKD. The CDR3 is 16 residues long. Authors' analysis steps: Nucleated cell number was recorded as an estimate derived from reference gene primer amplification. Repertoires were generated with immunoSEQ multiplex PCR, while TCRdb's copy carries only in-frame clones and drops some. V and J calls and clone size come straight from that table; D and trimming were deduced from the DNA. The table includes roughly 300,000 clones, more than 70% detected once. The receptor was derived from a woman in her 50s who had recovered from COVID-19. The chain employs TRBV10-3 and TRBJ2-6; a weak D match, TRBD1 (6 bases). Sequenced: peripheral blood. CDR3 loop: CATRPGHDTGANVLTF. In nucleotides, the CDR3 is TGTGCCACCCGACCGGGACACGACACTGGGGCCAACGTCCTGACTTTC.